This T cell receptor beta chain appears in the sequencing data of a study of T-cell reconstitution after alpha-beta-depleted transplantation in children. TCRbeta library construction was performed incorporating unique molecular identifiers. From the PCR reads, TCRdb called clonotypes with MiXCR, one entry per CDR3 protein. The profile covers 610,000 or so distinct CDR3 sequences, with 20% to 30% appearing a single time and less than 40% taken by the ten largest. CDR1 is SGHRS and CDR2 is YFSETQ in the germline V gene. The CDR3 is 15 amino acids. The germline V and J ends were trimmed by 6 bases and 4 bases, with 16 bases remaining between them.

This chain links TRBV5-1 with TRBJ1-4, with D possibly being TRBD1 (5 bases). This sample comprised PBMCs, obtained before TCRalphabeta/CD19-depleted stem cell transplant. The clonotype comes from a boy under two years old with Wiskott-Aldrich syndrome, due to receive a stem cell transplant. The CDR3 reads CASKGKTALNEKLFF. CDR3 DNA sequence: TGCGCCAGCAAGGGCAAGACAGCGCTTAATGAAAAACTGTTTTTT. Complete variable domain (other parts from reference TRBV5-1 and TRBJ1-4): KAGVTQTPRYLIKTRGQQVTLSCSPISGHRSVSWYQQTPGQGLQFLFEYFSETQRNKGNFPGRFSGRQFSNSRSEMNVSTLELGDSALYLCASKGKTALNEKLFFGSGTQLSVL.